One T cell receptor beta chain is described in this entry. What it binds is not known. The table came from immunoSEQ multiplex PCR; TCRdb's copy has only in-frame clones and leaves some out. The data hold around 57,000 clones, with roughly 85% observed a single time. The sample originates from a study of OX40 agonist ivuxolimab in advanced cancers. Background on the study: The dose of intravenous ivuxolimab that patients received every 2 weeks ranged from 0.01 to 10 mg/kg.

This CDR3 has 13 amino acids. V was cut by 3 bases and J by 6 bases, with 12 bases left in between. Germline V CDR1 and CDR2: KGHSH, LQKENI. Study findings and constraints: Still undetermined is the antigen specificity of the expanded peripheral T cells. The study found among the lowest clonal expansion in partial responders at 0.1-3.0 mg/kg. Some nonresponders additionally presented with little normalized T-cell clonal expansion.

The sample was CD4+ or CD8+ T cells sorted from blood, taken in a trial of the OX40 agonist ivuxolimab. This TCR was sampled from an adult with an advanced solid tumor such as melanoma, head and neck, liver or kidney cancer. The chain employs TRBV18 and TRBJ2-7; D is possibly TRBD1 (5 bases). CDR3 residues: CASSPQGSLEQYF. Written as DNA, the CDR3 is TGTGCCAGCTCACCTCAGGGCAGTCTCGAGCAGTACTTC.